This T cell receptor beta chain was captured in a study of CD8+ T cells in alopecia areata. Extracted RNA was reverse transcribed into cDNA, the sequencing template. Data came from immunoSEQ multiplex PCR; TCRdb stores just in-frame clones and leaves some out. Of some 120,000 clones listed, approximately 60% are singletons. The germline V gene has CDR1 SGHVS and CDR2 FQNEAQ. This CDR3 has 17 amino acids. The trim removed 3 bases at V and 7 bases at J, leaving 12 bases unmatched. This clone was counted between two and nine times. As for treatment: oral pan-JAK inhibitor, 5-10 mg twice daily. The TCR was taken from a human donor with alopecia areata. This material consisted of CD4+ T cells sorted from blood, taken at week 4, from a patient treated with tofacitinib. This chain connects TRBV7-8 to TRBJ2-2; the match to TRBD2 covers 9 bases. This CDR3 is CASSLSAGLAYVGELFF. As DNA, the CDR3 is TGTGCCAGCAGCTTGTCGGCGGGACTAGCCTACGTCGGGGAGCTGTTTTTT.